This T cell receptor beta chain was obtained from a study of blood T cell repertoires in COVID-19. Study-level information: Material from acute and convalescent COVID-19 was sourced from the United States, Italy and Spain. Sample material is recorded as cDNA or gDNA derived from T cells, B-cell-depleted T cells, or PBMCs.

The CDR3 has 14 residues. The V end was cut by 0 bases, the J end by 3 bases, with 10 bases between. CDR1 SGHRS and CDR2 YFSETQ come from the germline V gene. How the authors handled the data: It was from reference gene primer amplification that nucleated cell counts were estimated. TCRdb's table, derived via immunoSEQ multiplex PCR, lists solely in-frame clones and lacks some. The D gene and trimming were derived from the DNA, and the V and J assignments and clone size from that table. The data hold about 180,000 clones, with 79% observed a single time. Patients from Seattle were sampled longitudinally, starting during active infection.

The sample comprised peripheral blood. The chain combines TRBV5-1 with TRBJ2-7; no reliable D call. The TCR was taken from a woman aged 60-70 years with COVID-19, enrolled during active disease. The CDR3 loop reads CASSLDGRNYEQYV. The CDR3 nucleotides read TGCGCCAGCAGCTTGGATGGCAGGAACTACGAGCAGTACGTC.